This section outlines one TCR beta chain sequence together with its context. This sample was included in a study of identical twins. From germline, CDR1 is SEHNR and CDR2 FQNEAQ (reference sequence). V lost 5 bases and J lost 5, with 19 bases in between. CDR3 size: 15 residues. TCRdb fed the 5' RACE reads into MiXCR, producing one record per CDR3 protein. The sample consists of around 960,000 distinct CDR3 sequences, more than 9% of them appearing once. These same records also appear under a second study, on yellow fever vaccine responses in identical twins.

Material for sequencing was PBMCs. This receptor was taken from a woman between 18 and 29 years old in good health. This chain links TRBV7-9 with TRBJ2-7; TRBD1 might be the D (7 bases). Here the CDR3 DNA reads TGTGCCAGCAGCGCGGGACAGCCTACATTCGACGAGCAGTACTTC. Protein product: CASSAGQPTFDEQYF.